This TCR beta chain emerged from a study of identical twins. General study findings and limits: The degree of excess twin sharing was weaker in beta out-of-frame sequences.

No donor was unhealthy or non-Caucasian. Note on this clonotype: The antigen remains undetermined.

From germline, CDR1 is DFQATT and CDR2 SNEGSKA (reference sequence). Trimming cost V 5 bases and J 3 bases, with 11 bases left between them. The CDR3 loop spans 13 amino acids. Addition of a universal primer site occurred through template switching, and cDNA carried unique molecular identifiers. TCRdb reprocessed the 5' RACE reads via MiXCR and lists one record per CDR3 protein. The profile shows 400,000 to 500,000 distinct CDR3 sequences, approximately 15% of them singletons. This same sample was also part of a study on yellow fever vaccine responses in identical twins.

The specimen was CD4+ T cells sorted from blood. The chain is built from TRBV20-1 and TRBJ2-1; D tentatively reads TRBD1 or TRBD2 (5 bases each). The receptor's source is a woman aged 18 to 35 in good health. The CDR3 reads CSAPGTLYNEQFF. CDR3 sequence (DNA): TGCAGTGCTCCAGGGACGCTCTACAATGAGCAGTTCTTC.